This T cell receptor beta chain was profiled in a study of long-term antiretroviral therapy in people with HIV. immunoSEQ v3.0 was run at survey level. TCRdb keeps only in-frame clones here, not all; method: immunoSEQ multiplex PCR. The table lists about 30,000 clones, roughly 84% of them singletons, with over 0.8% in the top ten. Germline loops: CDR1 MNHEY, CDR2 SMNVEV (reference sequence). The length of the CDR3 is 15 residues. The V gene end was trimmed by 2 bases and the J gene end by 3 bases; junction bases not matched to a gene: 1. From each donor, at least one pre-ART PBMC sample and at least two post-ART PBMC samples were obtained. Regarding this clone: Antigen specificity is unknown.

Study-wide results and caveats: All time points showed a repertoire dominated by clones expanded before ART. Compared with controls, HIV repertoires showed narrower CDR3 length ranges. ART-treated samples gained diversity yet remained below transplant donor controls.

The TCR originated in a middle-aged man with HIV. J is TRBJ1-5 and V is TRBV27, with 10 bases lining up with TRBD1. The source was unsorted PBMCs, collected 2 years after starting antiretroviral therapy. Here the CDR3 DNA reads TGTGCCAGCAGTTTAGGGACAGGGGTCAATCAGCCCCAGCATTTT. Protein: CASSLGTGVNQPQHF.